What follows are 12 T cell receptor beta chains derived from one specimen sequenced in a study of blood T cell repertoires in COVID-19. Profiled with immunoSEQ multiplex PCR; TCRdb holds only in-frame clones, not every one. The table shows about 210,000 clones, with about 85% occurring only once. Sequencing input: PBMCs or T cells enriched from blood (not recorded which). The receptors shown here come from a man in his forties or fifties who had recovered from COVID-19.

In DNA form, the CDR3 reads TGTGCCATCAGTGAATCGACTAGCGGGAGAAACTACAATGAGCAGTTCTTC. This codes for CAISESTSGRNYNEQFF. The gene calls are TRBV10-3 and TRBJ2-1, with TRBD2 matching over 12 bases. CDR3 length: 17 amino acids. Germline CDR1 reads ENHRY; CDR2 reads SYGVKD. J gave up 3 bases and V 3 bases, and 6 bases lay outside the gene matches.

This clone was recorded only once. V gene TRBV28 combines with J gene TRBJ2-3; TRBD2 might be the D (6 bases). V gave up 3 bases and J gave up 4 bases, with 20 bases separating them. Germline CDR1 reads MDHEN; CDR2 reads SYDVKM. This CDR3 is 17 amino acids long. The CDR3 spells CASSFQPGLWEPDTQYF. The DNA of the CDR3 is TGTGCCAGCAGTTTTCAACCGGGACTCTGGGAGCCAGATACGCAGTATTTT.

The rearrangement links TRBV7-9 to TRBJ1-2; 8 bases are a match to TRBD1. Germline V gene data show CDR1 as SEHNR and CDR2 as FQNEAQ (reference sequence). V was clipped by 6 bases and J by 2 bases; unmatched bases: 5. The CDR3 has 14 amino acids. In nucleotides, the CDR3 is TGTGCCAGCAGACGAGGACAGGGCAACTATGGCTACACCTTC. Amino acids: CASRRGQGNYGYTF.

This rearrangement joins TRBV7-6 to TRBJ2-7, with TRBD2 matching over 15 bases. Losses at the gene ends were 1 base for V and 4 bases for J; bases not matched to a gene: 11. The CDR3 length is 19 residues. Per the germline V gene, CDR1 is SGHVS and CDR2 is FNYEAQ. The CDR3 nucleotides are TGTGCCAGCAGCTTAGGGCGGACTAGCGGGAGGGCCGGTGGGTACGAGCAGTACTTC. This translates into CASSLGRTSGRAGGYEQYF.

The chain employs TRBV19 and TRBJ2-1; TRBD2 aligns across 8 bases. CDR1 LNHDA and CDR2 SQIVND come from the germline V gene (reference sequence). Losses at the gene ends were 1 base for V and 7 bases for J; bases not matched to a gene: 3. CDR3 length: 14 amino acids. The CDR3 reads CASSIVGRGNEQFF. The CDR3 DNA reads as TGTGCCAGTAGTATAGTCGGGAGGGGGAATGAGCAGTTCTTC.

The rearrangement joins TRBV14 to TRBJ2-2; 7 bases map to TRBD2. Trimming cost V 1 base and J 3 bases; bases outside gene matches: 8. CDR3 size: 17 residues. CDR1 is SGHDN, CDR2 FVKESK, per germline. The CDR3 nucleotides read TGTGCCAGCAGCCAAGGGCGGGGGACTACACACACCGGGGAGCTGTTTTTT. This codes for CASSQGRGTTHTGELFF.

This clone was counted at least ten times. This chain links TRBV11-2 with TRBJ2-3, with 11 bases identical to TRBD2. The CDR3 totals 14 residues. Trimming cost V 4 bases and J 3 bases; bases outside gene matches: 0. Germline CDR1 SGHAT, CDR2 FQNNGV. CDR3 region: CASSWTSGTDTQYF. The CDR3, as DNA: TGTGCCAGCAGCTGGACTAGCGGGACAGATACGCAGTATTTT.

The chain couples TRBV7-8 to TRBJ2-1; D unresolved. The CDR3 is made up of 13 amino acids. Germline V gene data show CDR1 as SGHVS and CDR2 as FQNEAQ. The germline V and J ends were trimmed by 5 bases and 8 bases, with 13 bases remaining between them. CDR3 protein: CASSLPLAHEQFF. Here the CDR3 DNA reads TGTGCCAGCAGCCTACCCCTGGCCCATGAGCAGTTCTTC.

This clone showed up just a few times. The chain has TRBV19 and TRBJ2-3; tentatively, D is TRBD1 (6 bases). The germline V gene encodes CDR1 LNHDA and CDR2 SQIVND (reference sequence). Trimming shortened V by 5 bases and J by 2 bases, and 11 bases separated the two germline ends. CDR3 length: 14 amino acids. CDR3 residues: CASSYRVSTDTQYF. The CDR3 nucleotides read TGTGCCAGTAGTTACAGGGTTTCCACAGATACGCAGTATTTT.

The chain couples TRBV20-1 to TRBJ2-5; 9 nucleotides align to TRBD2. In germline, CDR1 is DFQATT, CDR2 SNEGSKA (reference sequence). CDR3 length: 18 amino acids. V was clipped by 3 bases and J by 5 bases; unmatched bases: 19. CDR3 bases: TGCAGTGCTAGTCCCTCTGCGGGAGGGCCCCATTCTCGGGAGACCCAGTACTTC. It encodes CSASPSAGGPHSRETQYF.

The chain is built from TRBV10-2 and TRBJ2-7; the D gene is possibly TRBD1 (6 bases). Trimming took 7 bases from V and 0 from J, leaving 13 bases between them. This CDR3 is 14 amino acids long. Germline values: CDR1 WSHSY, CDR2 SAAADI. This CDR3 is CASNPTGYSYEQYF. The CDR3, as DNA: TGCGCCAGCAATCCGACAGGTTACTCCTACGAGCAGTACTTC.

The chain joins TRBV19 to TRBJ2-5; 10 positions agree with TRBD1. The CDR3 is 15 amino acids. The germline gives CDR1 LNHDA, CDR2 SQIVND (reference sequence). V shed 4 bases and J 5 bases; nucleotides not matched to a gene: 7. In DNA, the CDR3 is TGTGCCAGTAGTAAGACAGGGGGCTCGTTGGAGACCCAGTACTTC. Its protein is CASSKTGGSLETQYF.